The entry below describes one TCR beta chain. As yet, its antigen is unknown. The data belong to a study of CXCR3-negative and CXCR3-positive naive CD8 T cells. Study conclusions and caveats: Sequencing showed both naive subsets with comparably high diversity, and memory CD8+ cells much lower. CXCR3-positive naive cells carried more hydrophobic TRB CDR3s than CXCR3-negative naive cells did. Upon cryopreservation, CXCR3 expression partially decreased, and most assays used fresh PBMCs.

Sorts performed in triplicate captured 300,000 to 350,000 cells each from every CD8+ T cell subset. CDR3 length: 15 amino acids. The V gene's germline CDR1 is SQVTM and CDR2 ANQGSEA. TRB cDNA libraries were made by UMI-labeled 5' RACE. TCRdb re-called the 5' RACE reads, yielding one record per CDR3 amino acid sequence without DNA. Its listing shows around 140,000 distinct CDR3 sequences. This receptor was obtained from a human donor in good health. Some clones in this sample may be carry-over from other donors' samples. The chain uses TRBV29-1 and TRBJ2-3; TCRdb names TRBD2, which stays unverified in the absence of DNA. The material sequenced was naive CXCR3- CD8+ T cells from blood. Sample subset: CD45RO-CCR7+CD27+CD95- naive CD8+ T cells lacking CXCR3 (TNR3-). The CDR3 reads CSVEDALAAKGTQYF.